This TCR beta chain was obtained from a study of blood T cell repertoires in COVID-19. The overall study: Acute-phase and convalescent COVID-19 samples originated in the United States, Italy and Spain.

The V gene lost 0 bases and the J gene lost 7 bases, with 13 bases spanning the gap. Germline-derived CDR1 and CDR2 are SGHTA and FQGNSA. The CDR3 is 15 amino acids. Per the authors' pipeline: From reference gene primer amplification, estimates of nucleated cell counts were derived. Profiling relied on immunoSEQ multiplex PCR, and the TCRdb table lists in-frame clones only, not all of them. The V and J calls and clone size are taken from that table; D and trimming were inferred from the DNA. The sample contains approximately 99,000 clones, less than 75% of which appear only once. Only one count was recorded for this clone.

The chain has TRBV7-2 and TRBJ2-4; TRBD1 might be the D (6 bases). Material for sequencing was peripheral blood. This clonotype originated in a middle-aged woman with acute or convalescent COVID-19. The CDR3, as DNA: TGTGCCAGCAGCTTAGCGGCCGGGACAATGAACATTCAGTACTTC. Amino acids: CASSLAAGTMNIQYF.